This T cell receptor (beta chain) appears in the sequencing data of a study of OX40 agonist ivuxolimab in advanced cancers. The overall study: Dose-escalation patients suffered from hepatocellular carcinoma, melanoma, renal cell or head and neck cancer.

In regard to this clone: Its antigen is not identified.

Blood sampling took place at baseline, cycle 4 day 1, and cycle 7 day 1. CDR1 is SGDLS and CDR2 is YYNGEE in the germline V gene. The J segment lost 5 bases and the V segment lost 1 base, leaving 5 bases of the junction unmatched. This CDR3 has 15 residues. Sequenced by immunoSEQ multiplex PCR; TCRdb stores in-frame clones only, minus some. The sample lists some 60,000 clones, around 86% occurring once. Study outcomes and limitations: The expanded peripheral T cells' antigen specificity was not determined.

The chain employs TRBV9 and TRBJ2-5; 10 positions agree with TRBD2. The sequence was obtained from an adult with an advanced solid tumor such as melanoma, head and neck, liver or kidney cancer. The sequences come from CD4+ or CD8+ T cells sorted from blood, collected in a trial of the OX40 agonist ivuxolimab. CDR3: CASSVSSGGRETQYF. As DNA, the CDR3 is TGTGCCAGCAGCGTATCTAGCGGGGGTCGGGAGACCCAGTACTTC.